This T cell receptor beta chain was recorded in a study of cytomegalovirus exposure and HLA in healthy donors. Study outcomes and limitations: The authors assumed roughly uniform sequencing depth across donors for presence/absence analyses. As a later analysis showed, a missense DCLRE1C variant was linked to trimming of TCR beta V- and J-genes.

Healthy donors of bone marrow made up the group. A remark on this clone: What it binds is unknown.

CDR3 length equals 15 residues. V was shortened by 0 bases and J by 2 bases, with 9 bases between the two germline ends. The V gene's germline CDR1 is MNHNS and CDR2 SASEGT. PCR involved 60 Vbeta and 13 Jbeta primers. Here immunoSEQ multiplex PCR was the method, and the copy in TCRdb shows in-frame clones only, minus some. The sample lists approximately 53,000 clones, around three quarters seen once, with more than 6.5% in the top ten. V and J are TRBV6-1 and TRBJ2-3; unclear D gene. The receptor was derived from a man younger than 40 in good health and CMV-seropositive. Sequencing was performed on PBMCs. DNA of the CDR3: TGTGCCAGCAGTGAAGCACCGACTCTCACAGATACGCAGTATTTT. Translated: CASSEAPTLTDTQYF.